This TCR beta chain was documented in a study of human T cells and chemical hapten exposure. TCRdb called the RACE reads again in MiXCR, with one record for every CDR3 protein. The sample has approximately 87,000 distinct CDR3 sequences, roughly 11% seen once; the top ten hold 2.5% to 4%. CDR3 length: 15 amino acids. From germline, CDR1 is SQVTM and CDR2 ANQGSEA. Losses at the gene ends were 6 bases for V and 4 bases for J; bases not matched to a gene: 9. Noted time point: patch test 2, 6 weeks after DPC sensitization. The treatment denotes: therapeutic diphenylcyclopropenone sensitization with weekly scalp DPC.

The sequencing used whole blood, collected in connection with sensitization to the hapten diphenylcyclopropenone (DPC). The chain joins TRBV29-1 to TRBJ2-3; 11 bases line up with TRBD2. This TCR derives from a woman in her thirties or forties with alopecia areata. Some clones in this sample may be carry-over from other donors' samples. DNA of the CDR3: TGCAGCGTAGGGACTAGCGGAGGACGGGCAGATACGCAGTATTTT. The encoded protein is CSVGTSGGRADTQYF.